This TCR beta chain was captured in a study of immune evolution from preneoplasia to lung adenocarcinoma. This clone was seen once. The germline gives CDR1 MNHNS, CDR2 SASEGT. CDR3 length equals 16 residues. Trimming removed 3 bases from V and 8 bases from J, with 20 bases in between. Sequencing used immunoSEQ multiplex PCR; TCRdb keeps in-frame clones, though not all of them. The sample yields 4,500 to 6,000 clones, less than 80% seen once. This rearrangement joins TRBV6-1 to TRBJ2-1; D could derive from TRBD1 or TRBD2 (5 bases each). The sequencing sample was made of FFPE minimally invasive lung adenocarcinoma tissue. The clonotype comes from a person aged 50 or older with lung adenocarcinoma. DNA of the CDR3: TGTGCCAGCAGTGACGACCGGGACCCACGAACGGATGAGCAGTTCTTC. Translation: CASSDDRDPRTDEQFF.